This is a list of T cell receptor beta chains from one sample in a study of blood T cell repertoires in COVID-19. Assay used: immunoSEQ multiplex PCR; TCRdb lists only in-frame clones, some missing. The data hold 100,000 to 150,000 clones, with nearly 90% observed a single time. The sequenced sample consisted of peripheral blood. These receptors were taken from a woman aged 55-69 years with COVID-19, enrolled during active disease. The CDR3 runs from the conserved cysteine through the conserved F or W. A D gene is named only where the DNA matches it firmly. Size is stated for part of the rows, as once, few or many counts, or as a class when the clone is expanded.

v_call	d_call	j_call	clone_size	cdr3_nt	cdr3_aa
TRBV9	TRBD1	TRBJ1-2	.	TGTGCCAGCAGCGTAAACGACAGGGGAGGGGACGGCTACACCTTC	CASSVNDRGGDGYTF
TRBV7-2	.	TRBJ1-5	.	TGTGCCAGCAGCTTAGTTTCCGGACAGATCAATCAGCCCCAGCATTTT	CASSLVSGQINQPQHF
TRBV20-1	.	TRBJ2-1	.	TGCAGTGCTAGAGAAACTCTAGAGCAGTTCTTC	CSARETLEQFF
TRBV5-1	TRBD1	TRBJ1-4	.	TGCGCCAGCAGCTTGGCCTCGACAGGGGGTATTGTCGGTGAAAAACTGTTTTTT	CASSLASTGGIVGEKLFF
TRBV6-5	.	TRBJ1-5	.	TGTGCCAGCAGTTTAACAGGGTCTCAGCCCCAGCATTTT	CASSLTGSQPQHF
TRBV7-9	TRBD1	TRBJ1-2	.	TGTGCCAGCAGCCGCAGGGACAGGTCAGGTCTCACCTTC	CASSRRDRSGLTF
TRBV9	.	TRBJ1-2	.	TGTGCCAGCAGCGTAGAGGGGGGGGCACATGGCTACACCTTC	CASSVEGGAHGYTF
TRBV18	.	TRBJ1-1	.	TGTGCCAGCTCACCCGTCGGGTCACTAGGGAACACTGAAGCTTTCTTT	CASSPVGSLGNTEAFF
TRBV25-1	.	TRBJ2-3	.	TGTGCCAGCAGTGATGCCAGGGCAGATACGCAGTATTTT	CASSDARADTQYF
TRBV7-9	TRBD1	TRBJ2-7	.	TGTGCCAGCAGCTTAGTCGTCTTGGGGCTAGGACAGGGCTACGAGCAGTACTTC	CASSLVVLGLGQGYEQYF
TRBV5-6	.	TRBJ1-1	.	TGTGCCAGCAGCTTGGCTACCGGGACTGAAGCTTTCTTT	CASSLATGTEAFF
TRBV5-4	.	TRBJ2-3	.	TGTGCCAGCAGCCCCTGGAGGCGGAGAAGCACAGATACGCAGTATTTT	CASSPWRRRSTDTQYF
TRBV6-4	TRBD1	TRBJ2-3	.	TGTGCCAGCAGTGGGACAGGGGATAGTACAGATACGCAGTATTTT	CASSGTGDSTDTQYF
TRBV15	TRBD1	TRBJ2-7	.	TGTGCCACCAGCAGAGTAGGGGACAGGGGTTCCTACGAGCAGTACTTC	CATSRVGDRGSYEQYF
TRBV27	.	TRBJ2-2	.	TGTGCCAGCAGTAAAACAGGGTGGAACACCGGGGAGCTGTTTTTT	CASSKTGWNTGELFF
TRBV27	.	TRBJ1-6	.	TGTGCCAGCAGCCTAAGGCAGGGGAATTCACCCCTCCACTTT	CASSLRQGNSPLHF
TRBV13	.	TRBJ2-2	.	TGTGCCAGCAGCCCATTCACCGGGGAGCTGTTTTTT	CASSPFTGELFF
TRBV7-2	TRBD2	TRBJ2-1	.	TGTGCCAGCAGAACAACCCGCGTAGCGGGGTACAATGAGCAGTTCTTC	CASRTTRVAGYNEQFF
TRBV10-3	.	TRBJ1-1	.	TGTGCCATCAGTGAGTTGGACAGTGAAGCTTTCTTT	CAISELDSEAFF
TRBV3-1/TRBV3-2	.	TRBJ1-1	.	TGTGCCACCATCGGGGTCGGGACTGAAGCTTTCTTT	CATIGVGTEAFF
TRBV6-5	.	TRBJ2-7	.	TGTGCCAGCCGCGACAGCTTCAGCTCCTACGAGCAGTACTTC	CASRDSFSSYEQYF
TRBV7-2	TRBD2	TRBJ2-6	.	TGTGCCAGCAGCTTAGCCAGAGCGGGGGGCTTGTCTGGGGCCAACGTCCTGACTTTC	CASSLARAGGLSGANVLTF
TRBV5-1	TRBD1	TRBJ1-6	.	TGCGCCAGCAGCGACGACAGGGGCGCTAATTCACCCCTCCACTTT	CASSDDRGANSPLHF
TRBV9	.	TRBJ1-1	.	TGTGCCAGCAGCGTAGCAGGGAACACTGAAGCTTTCTTT	CASSVAGNTEAFF
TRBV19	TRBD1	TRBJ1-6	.	TGTGCCAGTAGTTTTCCGACAGGGGTTGATAATTCACCCCTCCACTTT	CASSFPTGVDNSPLHF
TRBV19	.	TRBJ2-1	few	TGTGCCAGTAGTATTGGGGGGATCTACAATGAGCAGTTCTTC	CASSIGGIYNEQFF
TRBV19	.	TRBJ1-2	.	TGTGCCAGTAGTATAGCCCCCGTCTACTATGGCTACACCTTC	CASSIAPVYYGYTF
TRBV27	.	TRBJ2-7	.	TGTGCCAGCAGTCCGAGACAGCGAACCTACGAGCAGTACTTC	CASSPRQRTYEQYF
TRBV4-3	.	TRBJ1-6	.	TGCGCCAGCAGCCAAGATAGGGTTGGGGGGAGGCCCCTCCACTTT	CASSQDRVGGRPLHF
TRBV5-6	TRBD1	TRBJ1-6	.	TGTGCCAGCAGCTTGACGACAGGGAGGTATAATTCACCCCTCCACTTT	CASSLTTGRYNSPLHF
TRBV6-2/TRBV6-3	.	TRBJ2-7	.	TGTGCCAGCAGTTACAATACGGGCTACGAGCAGTACTTC	CASSYNTGYEQYF
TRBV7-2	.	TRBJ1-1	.	TGTGCCAGCAGCCCCGGGGTGGGGGGGAACACTGAAGCTTTCTTT	CASSPGVGGNTEAFF
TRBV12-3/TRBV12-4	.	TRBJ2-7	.	TGTGCCAGCAACACCCCACAAAGCTACGAGCAGTACTTC	CASNTPQSYEQYF
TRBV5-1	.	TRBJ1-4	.	TGCGCCAGCAGCTTGGCCCCGTCAGATAATGAAAAACTGTTTTTT	CASSLAPSDNEKLFF
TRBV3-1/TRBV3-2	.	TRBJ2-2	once	TGTGCCAGCAGCCAAGGACTACAGAGCAACACCGGGGAGCTGTTTTTT	CASSQGLQSNTGELFF
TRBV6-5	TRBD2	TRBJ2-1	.	TGTGCCAGCAGGTCCCACGGGGGGGTAAACAATGAGCAGTTCTTC	CASRSHGGVNNEQFF
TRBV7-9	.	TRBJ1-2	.	TGTGCCAGCAGCCCCGACAGCAACTATGGCTACACCTTC	CASSPDSNYGYTF
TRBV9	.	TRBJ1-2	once	TGTGCCAGCAGCCAGGGTGGGTACTATGGCTACACCTTC	CASSQGGYYGYTF
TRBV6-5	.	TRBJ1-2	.	TGTGCCAGCAGTTACTCGATACAGGGAGGCTACACCTTC	CASSYSIQGGYTF